This T cell receptor (beta chain) was obtained from a study of metastatic and nonmetastatic thyroid tumors. About the research overall: Repertoire comparison spanned blood and tumor or nodule tissue of malignant and benign thyroid patients. Study-wide results and limits: In both blood and tumor samples, TCR beta diversity was reported significantly higher for malignant than benign nodules.

Every patient was untreated before thyroid surgery. In its sample, this clone was seen many times. Its antigen is not known. Source study methods: Building a distant-metastasis classifier for papillary thyroid cancer drew on CDR3 differences across clinicopathological groups. MiXCR was used by TCRdb to re-call the PCR reads. Here the V and J calls rest on TCRdb's processing, not on the authors' analysis. The sample carries 30,000 to 35,000 clones, approximately 29% recorded once. The material sequenced was blood. The clonotype originates from a female donor with papillary thyroid cancer or a benign thyroid nodule (not recorded which). Some clones in this sample may be carry-over from other donors' samples.

The CDR3 DNA sequence: TGTGCCAGCAGTTTATGGGAGGGCGGGGAGCTGTTTTTT. It yields the protein CASSLWEGGELFF. This chain uses TRBV27 with TRBJ2-2; 7 bases map to TRBD2. The J segment lost 7 bases and the V segment lost 1 base, leaving 0 bases of the junction unmatched. There are 13 residues in the CDR3. Per germline, CDR1 MNHEY and CDR2 SMNVEV (reference sequence).